This T cell receptor (beta chain) came from a study of technical replicates of blood from a few donors. Sequenced by immunoSEQ multiplex PCR; TCRdb stores in-frame clones only, minus some. The top ten hold about 0.23% of the sample, which has around 83,000 clones, around nine tenths seen once. Germline lookup yields CDR1 SGHRS and CDR2 YFSETQ. Trimming took off 0 bases at V and 1 base at J, with 7 bases between the two ends. CDR3 length equals 14 residues. The gene calls are TRBV5-1 and TRBJ1-1, with a weak D call TRBD1 (6 bases). The sample taken for sequencing was T cells isolated from PBMCs. The sequence was obtained from a human donor in good health. This CDR3 reads CASSLEGGNTEAFF. The CDR3 DNA is TGCGCCAGCAGCTTGGAAGGGGGGAACACTGAAGCTTTCTTT.